One and the same sample provided the 9 T cell receptor beta chains below, sequenced in a study of CD4 T cells in relation to SARS-CoV-2 and coronaviruses. CD4+ T cells from unexposed donors were obtained before the COVID-19 pandemic (2011-2018). After nine to ten days of culture, CD4+ T cells were isolated. The data were produced by immunoSEQ multiplex PCR, yet TCRdb's version contains in-frame clones alone and is incomplete. The profile shows around 20,000 clones, over 70% of them singletons. No antigen has been assigned to these receptors. Sequenced input: CD4+ T cells from PBMCs, cultured in vitro. The receptor set was obtained from a human donor in good health.

The genes are TRBV12-3 or TRBV12-4 and TRBJ2-5; D call uncertain. CDR3 length equals 11 residues. V lost 6 bases and J 5 bases, leaving 7 bases between the germline ends. CDR3 amino acids: CASSLMETQYF. The CDR3 nucleotides read TGTGCCAGCAGCCTAATGGAGACCCAGTACTTC.

V is TRBV19 and J is TRBJ2-1, with 14 nucleotides matching TRBD2. The CDR3 sequence is 16 residues long. J gave up 8 bases and V 6 bases, and 9 bases lay outside the gene matches. In germline, CDR1 is LNHDA, CDR2 SQIVND (reference sequence). As DNA, the CDR3 is TGTGCCAGTAGGAACATGGGACTAGCGGGAGCGTATGAGCAGTTCTTC. Translation gives CASRNMGLAGAYEQFF.

This clone was recorded a few times. The chain combines TRBV20-1 with TRBJ2-3, with TRBD2 matching 9 bases. V lost 3 bases, J lost 8 bases, and 12 bases stayed unmatched. The CDR3 is 15 residues long. Germline loops: CDR1 DFQATT, CDR2 SNEGSKA (reference sequence). The CDR3 DNA follows: TGCAGTGCTAGTCCCCGACTAGCGGCGTATGTTACGCAGTATTTT. Translation: CSASPRLAAYVTQYF.

This clone was detected only a few times. The V call is TRBV19, the J call TRBJ1-2; 7 positions match TRBD1. The CDR3 totals 14 residues. The germline V gene encodes CDR1 LNHDA and CDR2 SQIVND (reference sequence). The V gene end was trimmed by 3 bases and the J gene end by 2 bases; junction bases not matched to a gene: 3. CDR3: CASSMQGGNYGYTF. DNA of the CDR3: TGTGCCAGTAGTATGCAGGGGGGGAACTATGGCTACACCTTC.

The CDR3 loop reads CASSSQEGNNEQFF. In DNA form, the CDR3 reads TGTGCCAGTAGCTCCCAGGAGGGGAATAATGAGCAGTTCTTC. The chain links TRBV19 to TRBJ2-1; a weak D match, TRBD2 (6 bases). V lost 6 bases to trimming and J lost 7 bases, with 16 bases between them. CDR1 is LNHDA, CDR2 SQIVND, per germline (reference sequence). The CDR3 consists of 14 residues.

CDR3: CASSPGTYTNEKLFF. CDR3 DNA: TGTGCCAGCAGCCCCGGGACGTATACTAATGAAAAACTGTTTTTT. The chain has TRBV9 and TRBJ1-4, with D possibly being TRBD1 (5 bases). Germline V CDR1 and CDR2: SGDLS, YYNGEE. This CDR3 is 15 amino acids long. Trimming left V 4 bases short and J 2 bases short, with 12 bases between.

The chain employs TRBV27 and TRBJ1-1; 7 nucleotides line up with TRBD1. Germline CDR1 MNHEY, CDR2 SMNVEV (reference sequence). CDR3 length equals 14 residues. The V and J ends lost 6 bases and 0 bases, in that order; junction bases with no gene match: 4. CDR3: CASRLTGMNTEAFF. CDR3 coding DNA: TGTGCCAGCAGGTTGACAGGGATGAACACTGAAGCTTTCTTT.

The CDR3 loop reads CASKGAGYTF. CDR3 sequence (DNA): TGTGCCAGCAAAGGGGCAGGCTACACCTTC. The chain combines TRBV21-1 with TRBJ1-2; no DNA check was done on the table's D call, TRBD1. TRBV21-1 is a listed pseudogene. The CDR3 is made up of 10 amino acids.

This chain connects TRBV6-2 or TRBV6-3 to TRBJ1-5; D not certain. Trimming took 3 bases from V and 2 from J, leaving 8 bases between them. Germline CDR1 is MNHEY and CDR2 is SVGEGT. The CDR3 is 14 residues long. For the CDR3, the DNA is TGTGCCAGCAGTTATCAGGCGGGCAATCAGCCCCAGCATTTT. This sequence encodes CASSYQAGNQPQHF.